This T cell receptor beta chain was captured in a study of molecular identifiers for immune sequencing clone quantification. This clonotype has at least ten counts. As yet, its antigen is unknown. TCRdb recomputed calls from the PCR reads with MiXCR, one row per CDR3 protein. The data hold around 300,000 distinct CDR3 sequences, with roughly 23% observed a single time. Study outcomes and limitations: Clones with over 20 RNA copies captured over 99% of effector molecules but under 1% of naive ones.

V was trimmed by 5 bases and J by 0 bases, leaving 18 bases between them. The CDR3 is 17 amino acids. CDR1 and CDR2 (germline): SEHNR, FQNEAQ (reference sequence). The chain couples TRBV7-9 to TRBJ2-3, with TRBD2 as a possible D gene (6 bases). Input material: naive CD8+ T cells from blood, with Jurkat cell RNA spiked in. Subset indicated: FACS-sorted CD8+CD4-CCR7+CD45RA+ naive T cells. This receptor was identified in a human donor in good health. Some libraries in this study had Jurkat cell RNA spiked in. The CDR3 DNA reads as TGTGCCAGCAGCCACCTGGAGGGACCCATTAGCACAGATACGCAGTATTTT. Translated: CASSHLEGPISTDTQYF. The entire variable domain, with the rest obtained from reference TRBV7-9 and TRBJ2-3, is as follows: DTGVSQNPRHKITKRGQNVTFRCDPISEHNRLYWYRQTLGQGPEFLTYFQNEAQLEKSRLLSDRFSAERPKGSFSTLEIQRTEQGDSAMYLCASSHLEGPISTDTQYFGPGTRLTVL.